The 26 T cell receptor beta chains given below trace back to one sample, sequenced in a study of post-analysis software for immune sequencing data. Antigen specificity for these receptors is unknown. Study outcomes and limitations: Five or six TRBV segments, TRBV5-6, TRBV5-1 and TRBV20-1 among them, were found more frequent in patients than controls.

Built from TCR beta cDNA, the libraries had unique molecular identifiers in them. TCRdb itself ran the PCR reads through MiXCR, one entry per CDR3 protein. The sample holds about 800,000 distinct CDR3 sequences, 25% to 30% seen once. What was sequenced was blood. These receptors were taken from a girl aged 5-17 years with multiple sclerosis.

On this clonotype: This clone may be a read error of a much larger clone one base away. The rearrangement uses TRBV7-2 and TRBJ2-5; TRBD2 aligns across 8 bases. CDR1 and CDR2 from the germline V gene are SGHTA and FQGNSA. J gave up 11 bases and V 6 bases, and 14 bases lay outside the gene matches. The CDR3 is made up of 14 amino acids. The CDR3 bases are TGTGCCAGCAGGATAACGGGGGGGAGGAATGAGCAGTACTTC. It yields the protein CASRITGGRNEQYF. The full variable domain, its missing parts supplied by reference TRBV7-2 and TRBJ2-5, is GAGVSQSPSNKVTEKGKDVELRCDPISGHTALYWYRQSLGQGLEFLIYFQGNSAPDKSGLPSDRFSAERTGGSVSTLTIQRTQQEDSAVYLCASRITGGRNEQYFGPGTRLLVL.

This sequence joins TRBV20-1 and TRBJ2-5; 8 positions agree with TRBD2. This CDR3 region has 17 residues. Germline lookup yields CDR1 DFQATT and CDR2 SNEGSKA (reference sequence). The J segment lost 1 base and the V segment lost 6 bases, leaving 16 bases of the junction unmatched. The CDR3 DNA sequence: TGCAGTGCCGAGGCCCCTGCAGCGGGGGCCATCCAAGAGACCCAGTACTTC. As protein: CSAEAPAAGAIQETQYF.

The chain joins TRBV9 to TRBJ2-1, with D possibly called TRBD1 or TRBD2 (5 bases each). V was cut by 2 bases and J by 6 bases, with 15 bases left in between. CDR1 and CDR2 (germline): SGDLS, YYNGEE. The CDR3 loop spans 15 amino acids. The CDR3 loop reads CASSVQGLGGNEQFF. The DNA for the CDR3 is TGTGCCAGCAGCGTCCAGGGTCTAGGAGGCAATGAGCAGTTCTTC.

The rearrangement uses TRBV6-5 and TRBJ2-6; D remains unclear. CDR1 and CDR2 from the germline V gene are MNHEY and SVGAGI. V gave up 0 bases and J gave up 1 base, with 13 bases separating them. The CDR3 sequence is 18 residues long. As DNA, the CDR3 is TGTGCCAGCAGTTACTCGTCAACCGGCAAATCTGGGGCCAACGTCCTGACTTTC. It translates to CASSYSSTGKSGANVLTF.

Worth noting for this clonotype: Possible read error: a much larger clone is one base away. V usage is TRBV10-3 and J usage is TRBJ2-7, with D perhaps matching TRBD1 (5 bases). Germline loops: CDR1 ENHRY, CDR2 SYGVKD. CDR3 size: 14 residues. Trimming took 4 bases from V and 7 from J, leaving 17 bases between them. In DNA form, the CDR3 reads TGTGCCATCAGTGGGGGCAGGTGGGGCAATGAGCAGTACTTC. Translation gives CAISGGRWGNEQYF.

This chain joins TRBV10-3 and TRBJ2-7; D possibly corresponds to TRBD2 (6 bases). The germline gives CDR1 ENHRY, CDR2 SYGVKD. The V end was cut by 8 bases, the J end by 0 bases, with 8 bases between. The CDR3 runs 12 residues. The CDR3 here is CAIGGNSYEQYF. The CDR3 nucleotides are TGTGCCATCGGGGGGAACTCCTACGAGCAGTACTTC.

This clonotype has just a few counts. The chain joins TRBV7-2 to TRBJ1-1; D is ambiguous. Trimming cost V 1 base and J 0 bases, with 6 bases left between them. Germline CDR1 and CDR2: SGHTA and FQGNSA. The CDR3 totals 14 residues. The CDR3 DNA is TGTGCCAGCAGCTTAGGCTGGTTGAACACTGAAGCTTTCTTT. Its protein product is CASSLGWLNTEAFF. The full variable domain, completed using reference TRBV7-2 and TRBJ1-1, is GAGVSQSPSNKVTEKGKDVELRCDPISGHTALYWYRQSLGQGLEFLIYFQGNSAPDKSGLPSDRFSAERTGGSVSTLTIQRTQQEDSAVYLCASSLGWLNTEAFFGQGTRLTVV.

This clonotype was recorded at least ten times. The rearrangement joins TRBV6-5 to TRBJ2-7, with a weak D call TRBD2 (6 bases). CDR1 and CDR2 from the germline V gene are MNHEY and SVGAGI. V lost 6 bases, J lost 7 bases, and 13 bases lay in between. This CDR3 is 12 amino acids long. As DNA, the CDR3 is TGTGCCAGCAGGTCGGGGGTGGGGGAGCAGTACTTC. Translated: CASRSGVGEQYF.

In DNA form, the CDR3 reads TGTGCCAGCAATCTGGGCTCGAACACCGGGGAGCTGTTTTTT. This encodes CASNLGSNTGELFF. The chain uses TRBV2 and TRBJ2-2; D is uncertain. Per germline, CDR1 SNHLY and CDR2 FYNNEI. With 7 bases removed from V and 0 bases from J, the gap between germline ends came to 9 bases. The CDR3 runs 14 residues.

On this clonotype: Its ends do not fully match the called genes, so a read error is possible. V is TRBV18 and J is TRBJ2-5; D gene unclear. This CDR3 has 14 residues. Germline V CDR1 and CDR2: KGHSH, LQKENI. The CDR3 protein is CVSSPIGREETQYF. The CDR3, as DNA: TGTGTCAGCTCACCAATAGGACGGGAAGAGACCCAGTACTTC.

The table lists this clonotype with a few counts. V is TRBV29-1 and J is TRBJ1-1; 11 bases agree with TRBD1. V dropped 0 bases and J dropped 6; count of bases not matched to a gene: 3. Germline lookup yields CDR1 SQVTM and CDR2 ANQGSEA. The CDR3 loop spans 14 amino acids. Here the CDR3 DNA reads TGCAGCGTTGAAGAGGGACAGGGGGGCCCTGAAGCTTTCTTT. This codes for CSVEEGQGGPEAFF.

The table lists this clonotype with a few counts. The chain carries TRBV3-1 and TRBJ2-7; TRBD1 is a possible D gene (5 bases). The J call may not be correct, given that the DNA end is closer to TRBJ2-5. This CDR3 spans 12 amino acids. Germline lookup yields CDR1 LGHDT and CDR2 YNNKEL (reference sequence). The CDR3 loop reads CASSRGERTQYF. The CDR3 DNA reads as TGTGCCAGCAGCCGGGGCGAGAGGACCCAGTACTTC.

The chain uses TRBV3-1 and TRBJ2-7; tentatively, D is TRBD1 (6 bases). This CDR3 is 13 amino acids long. CDR1 LGHDT and CDR2 YNNKEL come from the germline V gene (reference sequence). Trimming removed 6 bases at V and 5 bases at J, with 14 bases between. The CDR3 DNA sequence: TGTGCCAGCAGGGGTACAGGGATCAACGAGCAGTACTTC. Its protein product is CASRGTGINEQYF.

The V and J genes are TRBV29-1 and TRBJ2-1, with TRBD1 as a possible D gene (7 bases). Trimming removed 4 bases at V and 4 bases at J, with 17 bases between. Germline values: CDR1 SQVTM, CDR2 ANQGSEA. The CDR3 covers 15 residues. For the CDR3, the DNA is TGCAGCGTTGGGGCAGGGGGGAAACAGTACAATGAGCAGTTCTTC. It encodes CSVGAGGKQYNEQFF.

The V gene is TRBV20-1, the J gene TRBJ2-7; D possibly corresponds to TRBD2 (6 bases). The V gene lost 3 bases and the J gene lost 1 base, with 13 bases spanning the gap. The CDR3 totals 14 residues. The germline gives CDR1 DFQATT, CDR2 SNEGSKA (reference sequence). In DNA form, the CDR3 reads TGCAGTGCTAGCGAGCGGGCCCTATCCTACGAGCAGTACTTC. Translated, it gives CSASERALSYEQYF.

This clonotype was detected ten times or more. The chain recombines TRBV5-4 with TRBJ2-3; D is tentatively TRBD1 or TRBD2 (6 bases each). The CDR3 contains 16 residues. Deletions cut 0 bases from V and 3 bases from J, with 14 bases between. Germline CDR1 and CDR2: SGHNT and YYREEE (reference sequence). The CDR3 reads CASSLDGGGFTDTQYF. The DNA for the CDR3 is TGTGCCAGCAGCTTGGACGGGGGCGGATTTACAGATACGCAGTATTTT.

The genes are TRBV7-2 and TRBJ1-2; D is possibly TRBD1 (6 bases). This CDR3 is built from 13 residues. Germline V CDR1 and CDR2: SGHTA, FQGNSA. V was clipped by 1 base and J by 13 bases, with 16 bases between them. The CDR3 protein is CASSLEGGLFRTF. CDR3 coding DNA: TGTGCCAGCAGCTTAGAGGGGGGGCTCTTTCGCACCTTC.

The rearrangement uses TRBV7-2 and TRBJ1-2; 8 bases fit TRBD1. Germline V CDR1 and CDR2: SGHTA, FQGNSA. With V trimmed by 7 bases and J by 3 bases, 7 bases remained unmatched. The CDR3 loop spans 14 amino acids. This CDR3 is CASTRGQGDYGYTF. For the CDR3, the DNA is TGTGCCAGCACCAGGGGGCAGGGCGACTATGGCTACACCTTC.

The table lists this clonotype with a few counts. The rearrangement links TRBV29-1 to TRBJ1-6; D is possibly TRBD1 (5 bases). V lost 6 bases and J 7 bases, leaving 16 bases between the germline ends. CDR3 length: 14 amino acids. Germline-derived CDR1 and CDR2 are SQVTM and ANQGSEA. The CDR3 DNA is TGCAGCGTCCGGACAACCCACAAGAATTCACCCCTCCACTTT. Residues: CSVRTTHKNSPLHF.

This clonotype was observed a few times. The rearrangement uses TRBV7-2 and TRBJ1-2; D unresolved. CDR1 is SGHTA, CDR2 FQGNSA, per germline. V lost 1 base and J lost 6, with 9 bases in between. The length of the CDR3 is 13 residues. Written as DNA, the CDR3 is TGTGCCAGCAGCTTAGGTTGGACGGATGGCTACACCTTC. Its translation: CASSLGWTDGYTF.

The chain carries TRBV18 and TRBJ1-1, with D unresolved. The germline V gene has CDR1 KGHSH and CDR2 LQKENI. CDR3 size: 15 residues. Between the trimmed V and J ends, which lost 3 bases and 2 bases, there was a span of 13 bases. The CDR3 DNA follows: TGTGCCAGCTCACCTTCCCCGGGGTACAACACTGAAGCTTTCTTT. It translates to CASSPSPGYNTEAFF.

The chain uses TRBV29-1 and TRBJ2-5; unclear D gene. The germline V gene encodes CDR1 SQVTM and CDR2 ANQGSEA. There are 13 residues in the CDR3. The V end was cut by 4 bases, the J end by 4 bases, with 13 bases between. This CDR3 is CSVGSAAPETQYF. The CDR3 DNA follows: TGCAGCGTTGGGTCCGCGGCCCCAGAGACCCAGTACTTC.

V gene TRBV4-1 combines with J gene TRBJ1-3; D is undetermined. CDR1 is MGHRA, CDR2 YSYEKL, per germline. Trimming removed 0 bases at V and 0 bases at J, with 3 bases between. CDR3 length: 14 residues. The CDR3 DNA follows: TGCGCCAGCAGCCAAGATTACTCTGGAAACACCATATATTTT. Its protein is CASSQDYSGNTIYF.

The chain has TRBV7-2 and TRBJ1-2; D is unresolved. The germline V gene encodes CDR1 SGHTA and CDR2 FQGNSA. V was cut by 5 bases and J by 7 bases, with 11 bases left in between. The CDR3 consists of 12 residues. As DNA, the CDR3 is TGTGCCAGCAGCCGGAATAATGGTGGCTACACCTTC. This translates into CASSRNNGGYTF.

This clonotype was counted between two and nine times. This CDR3 is CASSLLRSGEQFF. For the CDR3, the DNA is TGTGCCAGCAGCCTACTTCGCTCTGGGGAGCAGTTCTTC. The chain links TRBV4-2 to TRBJ2-1; D is unresolved. CDR3 length equals 13 residues. V lost 4 bases and J lost 10, with 14 bases in between. Germline V gene lookup returns CDR1 LGHNA and CDR2 YNFKEQ.

The chain links TRBV9 to TRBJ2-3, with 14 bases that match TRBD2. The CDR3 runs to 17 residues. V shed 4 bases, J shed 2 bases, and the junction held 6 bases outside the gene matches. The germline CDR1 and CDR2 sequences are SGDLS and YYNGEE. CDR3 DNA sequence: TGTGCCAGCAGCACTGGACTAGCGGGGGGATCCACAGATACGCAGTATTTT. Its translation: CASSTGLAGGSTDTQYF. Combining the CDR3 with reference TRBV9 and TRBJ2-3 gives the whole variable domain DSGVTQTPKHLITATGQRVTLRCSPRSGDLSVYWYQQSLDQGLQFLIQYYNGEERAKGNILERFSAQQFPDLHSELNLSSLELGDSALYFCASSTGLAGGSTDTQYFGPGTRLTVL.